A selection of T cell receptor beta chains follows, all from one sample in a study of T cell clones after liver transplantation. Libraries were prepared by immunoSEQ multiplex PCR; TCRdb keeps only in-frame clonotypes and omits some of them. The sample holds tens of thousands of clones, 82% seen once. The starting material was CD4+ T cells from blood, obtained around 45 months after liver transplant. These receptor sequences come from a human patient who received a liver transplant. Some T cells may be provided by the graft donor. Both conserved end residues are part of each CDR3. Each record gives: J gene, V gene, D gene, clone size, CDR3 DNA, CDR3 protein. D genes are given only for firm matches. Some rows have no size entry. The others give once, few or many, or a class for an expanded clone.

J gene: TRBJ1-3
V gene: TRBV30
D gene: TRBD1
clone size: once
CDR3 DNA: TGTGCCTGGAGACAGGGGCGCCTCTCTGGAAACACCATATATTTT
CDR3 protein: CAWRQGRLSGNTIYF

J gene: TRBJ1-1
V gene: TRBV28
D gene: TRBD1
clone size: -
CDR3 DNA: TGTGCCAGCAGTTTATCAGGGGGCTTCCTGAACACTGAAGCTTTCTTT
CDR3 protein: CASSLSGGFLNTEAFF

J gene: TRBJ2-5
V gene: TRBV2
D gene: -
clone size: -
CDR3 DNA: TGTGCCAGCAGTGGTCAGGGACACCGAGAGACCCAGTACTTC
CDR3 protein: CASSGQGHRETQYF

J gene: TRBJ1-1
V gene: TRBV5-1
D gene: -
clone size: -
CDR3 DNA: TGCGCCAGCAGCTTGGGGAGGGAGGGTAGGGACACTGAAGCTTTCTTT
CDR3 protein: CASSLGREGRDTEAFF

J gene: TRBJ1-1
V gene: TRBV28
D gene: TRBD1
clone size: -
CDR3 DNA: TGTGCCAGCAGTCCGGGACAGTATTCGGGGTCAGCTTTCTTT
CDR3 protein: CASSPGQYSGSAFF

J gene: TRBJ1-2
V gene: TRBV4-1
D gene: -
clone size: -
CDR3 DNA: TGCGCCAGCAGCCAAGGATCCAAGAAATCTAACTATGGCTACACCTTC
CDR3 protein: CASSQGSKKSNYGYTF

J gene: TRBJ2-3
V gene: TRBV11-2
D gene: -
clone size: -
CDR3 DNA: TGTGCCAGCAGCTTAGATCGAGACTCCACAGATACGCAGTATTTT
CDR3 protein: CASSLDRDSTDTQYF

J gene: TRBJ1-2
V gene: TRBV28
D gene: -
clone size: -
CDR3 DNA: TGTGCCAGCAGTTCCGCTCAGCCCTATGGCTACACCTTC
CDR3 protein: CASSSAQPYGYTF

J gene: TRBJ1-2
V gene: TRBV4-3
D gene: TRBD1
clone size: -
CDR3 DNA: TGCGCCAGCAGCCGTTACCGGGACAGGGGTAACTATGGCTACACCTTC
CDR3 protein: CASSRYRDRGNYGYTF

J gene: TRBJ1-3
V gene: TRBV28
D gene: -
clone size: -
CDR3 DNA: TGTGCCAGCGGCTCACACGGAGGCTCTGGAAACACCATATATTTT
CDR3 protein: CASGSHGGSGNTIYF

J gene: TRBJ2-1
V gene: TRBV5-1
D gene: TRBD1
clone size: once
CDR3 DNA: TGCGCCAGCAGCGTACCACCGGGACAGCCCTACAATGAGCAGTTCTTC
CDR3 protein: CASSVPPGQPYNEQFF

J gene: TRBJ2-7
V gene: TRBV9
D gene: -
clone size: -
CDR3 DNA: TGTGCCAGCAGCGCCCCAGTAAGAGAGGGACATATCCACGAGCAGTACTTC
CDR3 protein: CASSAPVREGHIHEQYF

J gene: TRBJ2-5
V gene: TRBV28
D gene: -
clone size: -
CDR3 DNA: TGTGCCAGCACCGCCCGGGCAAGAGGGTGGGGGGAGACCCAGTACTTC
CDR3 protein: CASTARARGWGETQYF

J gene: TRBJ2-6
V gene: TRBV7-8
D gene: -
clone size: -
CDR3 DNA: TGTGCCAGCAGCCCGAATTCGGGACGGTCAAGCTCTGGGGCCAACGTCCTGACTTTC
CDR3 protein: CASSPNSGRSSSGANVLTF

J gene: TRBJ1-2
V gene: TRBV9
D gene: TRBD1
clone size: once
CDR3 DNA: TGTGCCAGCAGCGTAGCGGGACAGAACTATGGCTACACCTTC
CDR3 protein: CASSVAGQNYGYTF

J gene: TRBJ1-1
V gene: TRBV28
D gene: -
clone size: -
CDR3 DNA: TGTGCCAGCAGTTTATCGAGTGGTAAGGGGGAGAACACTGAAGCTTTCTTT
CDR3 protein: CASSLSSGKGENTEAFF

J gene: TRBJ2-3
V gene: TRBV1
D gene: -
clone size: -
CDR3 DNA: TGCACCAGCAGCGTATTAGCGCAGAATAGCACAGATACGCAGTATTTT
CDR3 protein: CTSSVLAQNSTDTQYF